The clone carrying this TCR beta chain was found once. The antigen is unknown. This specimen belongs to a study of cytomegalovirus exposure and HLA in healthy donors. As for the study in general: Of 350 to 400 genotyped donors, roughly 80% grouped in the Caucasian-associated ancestry cluster. Study-level points and caveats: The records held CMV serostatus as the only immune exposure information.

Primers included in the PCR were 60 Vbeta and 13 Jbeta primers. This table comes from immunoSEQ multiplex PCR, and its TCRdb copy is limited to in-frame clones, with some not included. The data hold 180,000 or so clones, with around four fifths observed a single time. The CDR3 covers 11 residues. V lost 6 bases to trimming and J lost 4 bases, with 6 bases between them. CDR1 and CDR2 from the germline V gene are SEHNR and FQNEAQ (reference sequence). The donors (healthy individuals) were bone marrow donors. Donors sampled were nominally healthy, though unrecorded immune exposures were likely. Sequencing input: PBMCs. This TCR came from a man aged 18 to 29 in good health and CMV-seronegative. V and J are TRBV7-9 and TRBJ2-5; no reliable D call. The CDR3 nucleotides read TGTGCCAGCAGTACTACAGAGACCCAGTACTTC. Translated, it gives CASSTTETQYF.